This TCR beta chain appears in the sequencing data of a study of T cells after somatic rescue of genetic block. Trimming removed 3 bases from V and 0 bases from J; junction bases left unmatched: 3. Germline lookup yields CDR1 LNHDA and CDR2 SQIVND (reference sequence). This CDR3 contains 17 residues. Sequencing was performed with immunoSEQ multiplex PCR; in TCRdb, only in-frame clones are kept and a portion is missing. The sample lists tens of thousands of clones; around 90% were seen once. The sample consisted of peripheral blood mononuclear cells (PBMCs). The genes are TRBV19 and TRBJ2-6, with 9 bases matching TRBD1. The TCR comes from a man aged 40-49 years. CDR3 in amino acids: CASSMRQGDSGANVLTF. CDR3 DNA: TGTGCCAGTAGTATGAGACAGGGGGACTCTGGGGCCAACGTCCTGACTTTC. Together with reference TRBV19 and TRBJ2-6, the CDR3 gives the full variable domain: DGGITQSPKYLFRKEGQNVTLSCEQNLNHDAMYWYRQDPGQGLRLIYYSQIVNDFQKGDIAEGYSVSREKKESFPLTVTSAQKNPTAFYLCASSMRQGDSGANVLTFGAGSRLTVL.